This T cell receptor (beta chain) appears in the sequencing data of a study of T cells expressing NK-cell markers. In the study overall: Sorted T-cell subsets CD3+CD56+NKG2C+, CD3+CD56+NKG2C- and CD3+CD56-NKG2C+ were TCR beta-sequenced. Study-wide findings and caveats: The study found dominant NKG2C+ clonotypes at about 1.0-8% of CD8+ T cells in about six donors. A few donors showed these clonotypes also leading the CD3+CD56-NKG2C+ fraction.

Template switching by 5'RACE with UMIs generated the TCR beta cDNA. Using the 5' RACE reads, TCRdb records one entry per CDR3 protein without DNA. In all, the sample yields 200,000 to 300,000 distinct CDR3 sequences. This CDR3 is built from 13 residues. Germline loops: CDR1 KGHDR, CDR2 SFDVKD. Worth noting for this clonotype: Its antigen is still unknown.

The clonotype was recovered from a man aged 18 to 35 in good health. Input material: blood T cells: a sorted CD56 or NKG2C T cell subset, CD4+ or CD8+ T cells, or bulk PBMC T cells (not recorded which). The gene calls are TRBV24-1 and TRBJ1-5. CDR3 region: CATSEVEHQPQHF.